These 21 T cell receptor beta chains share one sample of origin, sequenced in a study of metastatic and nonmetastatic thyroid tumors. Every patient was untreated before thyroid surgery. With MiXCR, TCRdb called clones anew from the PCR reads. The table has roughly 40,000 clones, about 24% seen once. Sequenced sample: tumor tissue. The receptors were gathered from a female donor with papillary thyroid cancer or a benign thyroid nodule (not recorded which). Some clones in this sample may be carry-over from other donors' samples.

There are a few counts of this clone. CDR3 coding DNA: TGCAGTGCTTACCTCACGGGCTCGAGCTCCTACAATGAGCAGTTCTTC. It is translated as CSAYLTGSSSYNEQFF. The gene calls are TRBV20-1 and TRBJ2-1; D is unresolved. Germline V gene sequence: CDR1 DFQATT, CDR2 SNEGSKA (reference sequence). V was pared by 5 bases and J by 0 bases, with 17 bases between. The length of the CDR3 is 16 residues.

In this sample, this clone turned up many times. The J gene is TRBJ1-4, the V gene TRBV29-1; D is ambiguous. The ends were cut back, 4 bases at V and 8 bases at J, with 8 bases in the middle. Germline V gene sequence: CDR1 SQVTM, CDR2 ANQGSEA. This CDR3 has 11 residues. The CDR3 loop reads CSVGGWEKLFF. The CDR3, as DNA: TGCAGCGTTGGCGGTTGGGAAAAACTGTTTTTT. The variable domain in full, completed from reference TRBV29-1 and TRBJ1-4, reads SAVISQKPSRDICQRGTSLTIQCQVDSQVTMMFWYRQQPGQSLTLIATANQGSEATYESGFVIDKFPISRPNLTFSTLTVSNMSPEDSSIYLCSVGGWEKLFFGSGTQLSVL.

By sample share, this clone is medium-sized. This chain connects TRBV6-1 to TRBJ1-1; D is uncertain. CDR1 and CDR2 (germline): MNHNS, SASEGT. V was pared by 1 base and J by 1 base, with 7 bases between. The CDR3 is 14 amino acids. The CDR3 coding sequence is TGTGCCAGCAGTGAAGGGACGGAGAACACTGAAGCTTTCTTT. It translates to CASSEGTENTEAFF.

The CDR3 DNA sequence: TGCGCCAGCAGCTTGGGACAGGGGGCGTACGAGCAGTACTTC. Protein: CASSLGQGAYEQYF. This chain uses TRBV5-1 with TRBJ2-7, with 10 positions matching TRBD1. The length of the CDR3 is 14 residues. Germline-derived CDR1 and CDR2 are SGHRS and YFSETQ. The V gene end was trimmed by 0 bases and the J gene end by 4 bases; junction bases not matched to a gene: 1.

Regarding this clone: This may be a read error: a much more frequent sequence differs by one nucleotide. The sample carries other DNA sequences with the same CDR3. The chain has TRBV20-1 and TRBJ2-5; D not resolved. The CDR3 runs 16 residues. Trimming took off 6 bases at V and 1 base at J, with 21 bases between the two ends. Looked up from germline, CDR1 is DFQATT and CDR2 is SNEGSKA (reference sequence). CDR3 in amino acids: CSAPAGGRMVQETQYF. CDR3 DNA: TGCAGTGCCCCCGCCGGTGGACGTATGGTCCAAGAGACCCAGTACTTC.

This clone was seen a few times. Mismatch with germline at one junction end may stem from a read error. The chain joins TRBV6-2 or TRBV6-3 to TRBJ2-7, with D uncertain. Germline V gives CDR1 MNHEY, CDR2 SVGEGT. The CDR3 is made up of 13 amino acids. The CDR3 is CASSDSETYEQYF. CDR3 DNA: TGTGCCAGCAGTGACTCAGAAACCTACGAGCAGTACTTC.

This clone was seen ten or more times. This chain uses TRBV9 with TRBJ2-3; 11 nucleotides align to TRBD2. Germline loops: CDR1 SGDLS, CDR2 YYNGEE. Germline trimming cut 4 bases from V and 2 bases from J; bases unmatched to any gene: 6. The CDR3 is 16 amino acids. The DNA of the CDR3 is TGTGCCAGCAGCTTAACTAGCGGGGGAGACACAGATACGCAGTATTTT. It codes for CASSLTSGGDTDTQYF.

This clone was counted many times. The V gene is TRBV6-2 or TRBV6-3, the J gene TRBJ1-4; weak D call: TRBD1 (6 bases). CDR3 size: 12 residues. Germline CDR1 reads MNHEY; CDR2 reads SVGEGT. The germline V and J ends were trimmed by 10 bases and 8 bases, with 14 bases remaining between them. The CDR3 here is CATRDIREKLFF. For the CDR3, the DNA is TGTGCCACCCGGGACATAAGGGAAAAACTGTTTTTT.

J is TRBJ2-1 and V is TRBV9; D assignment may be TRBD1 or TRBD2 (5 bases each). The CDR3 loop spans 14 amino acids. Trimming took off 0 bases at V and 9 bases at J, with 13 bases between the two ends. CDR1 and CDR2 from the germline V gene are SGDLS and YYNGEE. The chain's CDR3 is CASSVVGTTSEQFF. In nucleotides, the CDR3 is TGTGCCAGCAGCGTAGTAGGGACCACCAGTGAGCAGTTCTTC.

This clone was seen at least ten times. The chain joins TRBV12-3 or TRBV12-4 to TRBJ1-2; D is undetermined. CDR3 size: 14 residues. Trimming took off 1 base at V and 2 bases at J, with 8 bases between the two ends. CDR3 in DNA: TGTGCCAGCAGTTTAGGCTATTTGAACTATGGCTACACCTTC. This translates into CASSLGYLNYGYTF.

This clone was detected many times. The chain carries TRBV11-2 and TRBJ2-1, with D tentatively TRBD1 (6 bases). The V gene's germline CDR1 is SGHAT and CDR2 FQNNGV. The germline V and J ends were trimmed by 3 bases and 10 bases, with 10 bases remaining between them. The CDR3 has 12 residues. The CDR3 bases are TGTGCCAGCAGCTTTATCGGGACAGAGCAGTTCTTC. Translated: CASSFIGTEQFF.

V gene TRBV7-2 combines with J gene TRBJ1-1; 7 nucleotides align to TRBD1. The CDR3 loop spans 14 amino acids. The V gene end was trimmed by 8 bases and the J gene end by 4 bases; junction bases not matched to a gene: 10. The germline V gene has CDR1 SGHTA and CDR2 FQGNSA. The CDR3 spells CASRSFAGGTEAFF. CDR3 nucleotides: TGTGCCAGCCGCTCGTTTGCAGGGGGCACTGAAGCTTTCTTT.

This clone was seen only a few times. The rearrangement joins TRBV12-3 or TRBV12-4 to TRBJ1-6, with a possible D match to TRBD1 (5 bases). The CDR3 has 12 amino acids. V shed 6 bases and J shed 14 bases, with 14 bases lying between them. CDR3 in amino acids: CASRWGGSALHF. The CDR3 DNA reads TGTGCCAGCAGGTGGGGGGGTTCGGCCCTCCACTTT.

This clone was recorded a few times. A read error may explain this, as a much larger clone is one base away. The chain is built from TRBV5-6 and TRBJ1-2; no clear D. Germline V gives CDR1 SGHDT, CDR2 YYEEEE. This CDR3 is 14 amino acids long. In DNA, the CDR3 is TGTGCCAGCAGCCCTGACCGTGGAACCTATGTCTACACCTTC. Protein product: CASSPDRGTYVYTF. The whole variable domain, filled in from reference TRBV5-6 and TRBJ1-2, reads DAGVTQSPTHLIKTRGQQVTLRCSPKSGHDTVSWYQQALGQGPQFIFQYYEEEERQRGNFPDRFSGHQFPNYSSELNVNALLLGDSALYLCASSPDRGTYVYTFGSGTRLTVV.

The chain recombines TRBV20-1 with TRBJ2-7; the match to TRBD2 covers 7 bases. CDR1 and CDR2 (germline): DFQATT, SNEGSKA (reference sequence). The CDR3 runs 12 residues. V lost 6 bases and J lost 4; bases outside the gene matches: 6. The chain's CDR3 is CSAGLVDYEQYF. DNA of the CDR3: TGCAGTGCCGGACTAGTGGATTACGAGCAGTACTTC.

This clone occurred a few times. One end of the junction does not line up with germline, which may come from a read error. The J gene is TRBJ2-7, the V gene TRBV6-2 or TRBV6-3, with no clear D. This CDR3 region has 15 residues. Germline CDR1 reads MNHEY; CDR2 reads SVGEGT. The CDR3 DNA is TGTGCCAGCAGTTACTCTTTTGATGGCCCCTACGATCAGTACTTC. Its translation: CASSYSFDGPYDQYF.

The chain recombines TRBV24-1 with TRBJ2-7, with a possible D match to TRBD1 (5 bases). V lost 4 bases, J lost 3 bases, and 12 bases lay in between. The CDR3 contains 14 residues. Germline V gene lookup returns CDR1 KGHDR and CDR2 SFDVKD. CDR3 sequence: CATSDNGQRYEQYF. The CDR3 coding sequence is TGTGCCACCAGTGACAACGGACAACGCTACGAGCAGTACTTC.

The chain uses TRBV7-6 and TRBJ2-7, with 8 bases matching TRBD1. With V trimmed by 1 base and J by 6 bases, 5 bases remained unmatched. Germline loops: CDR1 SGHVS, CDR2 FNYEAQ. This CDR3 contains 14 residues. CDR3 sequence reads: CASSLEQGAGEQYF. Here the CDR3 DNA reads TGTGCCAGCAGCTTAGAGCAGGGGGCGGGCGAGCAGTACTTC.

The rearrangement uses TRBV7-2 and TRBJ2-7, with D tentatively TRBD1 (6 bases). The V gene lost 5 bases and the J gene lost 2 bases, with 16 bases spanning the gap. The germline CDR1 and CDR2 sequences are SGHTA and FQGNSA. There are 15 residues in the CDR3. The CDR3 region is CASSGQWGTPYEQYF. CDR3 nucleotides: TGTGCCAGCAGCGGACAGTGGGGCACTCCCTACGAGCAGTACTTC. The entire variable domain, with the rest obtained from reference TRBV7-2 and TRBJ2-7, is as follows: GAGVSQSPSNKVTEKGKDVELRCDPISGHTALYWYRQSLGQGLEFLIYFQGNSAPDKSGLPSDRFSAERTGGSVSTLTIQRTQQEDSAVYLCASSGQWGTPYEQYFGPGTRLTVT.

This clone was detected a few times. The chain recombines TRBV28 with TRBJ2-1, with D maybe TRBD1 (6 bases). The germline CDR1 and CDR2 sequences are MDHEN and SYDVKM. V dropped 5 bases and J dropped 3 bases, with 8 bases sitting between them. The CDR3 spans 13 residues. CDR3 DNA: TGTGCCAGCAGTCGGGACATCTACAATGAGCAGTTCTTC. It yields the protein CASSRDIYNEQFF.

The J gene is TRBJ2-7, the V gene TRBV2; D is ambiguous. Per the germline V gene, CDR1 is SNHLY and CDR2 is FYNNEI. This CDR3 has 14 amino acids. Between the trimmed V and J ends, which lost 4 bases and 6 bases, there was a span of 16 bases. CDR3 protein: CASSVVTCPGEQYF. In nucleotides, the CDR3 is TGTGCCAGCAGTGTTGTGACATGTCCCGGCGAGCAGTACTTC.